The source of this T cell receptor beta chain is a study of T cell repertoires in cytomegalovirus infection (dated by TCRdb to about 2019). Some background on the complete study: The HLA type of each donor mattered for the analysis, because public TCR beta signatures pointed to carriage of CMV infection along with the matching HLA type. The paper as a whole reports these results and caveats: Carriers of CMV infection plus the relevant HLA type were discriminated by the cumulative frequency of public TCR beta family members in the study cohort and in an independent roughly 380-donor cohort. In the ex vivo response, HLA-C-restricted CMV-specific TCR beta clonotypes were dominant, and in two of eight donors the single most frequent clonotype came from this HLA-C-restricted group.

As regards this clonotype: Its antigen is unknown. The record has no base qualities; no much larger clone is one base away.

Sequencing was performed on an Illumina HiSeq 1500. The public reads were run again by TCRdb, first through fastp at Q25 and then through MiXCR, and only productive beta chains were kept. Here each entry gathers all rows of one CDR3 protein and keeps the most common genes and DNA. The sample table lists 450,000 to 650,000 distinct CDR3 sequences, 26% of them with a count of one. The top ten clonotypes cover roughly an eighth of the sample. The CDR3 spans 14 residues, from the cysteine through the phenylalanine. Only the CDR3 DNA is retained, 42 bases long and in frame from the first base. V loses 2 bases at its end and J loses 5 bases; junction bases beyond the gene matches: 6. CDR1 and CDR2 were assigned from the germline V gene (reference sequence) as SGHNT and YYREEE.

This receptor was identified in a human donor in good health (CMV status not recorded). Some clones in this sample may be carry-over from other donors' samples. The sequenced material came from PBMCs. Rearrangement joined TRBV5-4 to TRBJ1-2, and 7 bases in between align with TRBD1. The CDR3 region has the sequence CASSFTGTAYGYTF. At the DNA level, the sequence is TGTGCCAGCAGCTTCACCGGGACAGCATATGGCTACACCTTC. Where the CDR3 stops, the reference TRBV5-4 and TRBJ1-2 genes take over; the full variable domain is ETGVTQSPTHLIKTRGQQVTLRCSSQSGHNTVSWYQQALGQGPQFIFQYYREEENGRGNFPPRFSGLQFPNYSSELNVNALELDDSALYLCASSFTGTAYGYTFGSGTRLTVV.